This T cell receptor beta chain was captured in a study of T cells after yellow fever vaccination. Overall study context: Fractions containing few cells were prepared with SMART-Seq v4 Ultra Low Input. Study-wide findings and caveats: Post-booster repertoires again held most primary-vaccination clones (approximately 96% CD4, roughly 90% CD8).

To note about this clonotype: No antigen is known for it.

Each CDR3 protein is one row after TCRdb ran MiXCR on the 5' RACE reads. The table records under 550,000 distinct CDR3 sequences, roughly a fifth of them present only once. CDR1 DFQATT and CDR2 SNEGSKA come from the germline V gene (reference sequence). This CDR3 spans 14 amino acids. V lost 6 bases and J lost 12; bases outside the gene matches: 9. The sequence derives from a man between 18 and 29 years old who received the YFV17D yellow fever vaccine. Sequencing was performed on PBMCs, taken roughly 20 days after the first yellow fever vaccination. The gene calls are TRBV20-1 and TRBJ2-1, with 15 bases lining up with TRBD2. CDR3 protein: CSAVIPGLAGGQFF. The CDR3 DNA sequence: TGCAGTGCCGTGATCCCGGGACTAGCGGGGGGGCAGTTCTTC.